The 15 T cell receptor beta chains given below trace back to one sample, sequenced in a study of T cell repertoires in cytomegalovirus infection. Via MiXCR, TCRdb re-called the reads, giving one row per CDR3 protein. The data contain approximately 350,000 distinct CDR3 sequences, approximately 35% of them seen just once; the ten biggest clones take up less than 15%. No antigen has been identified for these receptors. The source was cultured PBMCs, collected from culture after CMV antigen stimulation. Receptor source: a human donor in good health (CMV status not recorded). Some clones in this sample may be carry-over from other donors' samples.

This clonotype is termed medium-sized. This chain links TRBV7-8 with TRBJ2-7; D might be TRBD1 or TRBD2, each matching 6 bases. Germline loops: CDR1 SGHVS, CDR2 FQNEAQ. V was clipped by 6 bases and J by 4 bases, with 16 bases between them. There are 14 residues in the CDR3. DNA of the CDR3: TGTGCCAGCAGTATAGGGGGGTCGAAGTACGAGCAGTACGTC. Protein: CASSIGGSKYEQYV.

At least ten counts were recorded for this clonotype. The chain has TRBV7-2 and TRBJ2-7; TRBD2 agrees at 10 bases. There are 16 residues in the CDR3. V gave up 5 bases and J gave up 0 bases; unmatched junction bases: 7. From germline, CDR1 is SGHTA and CDR2 FQGNSA. Here the CDR3 DNA reads TGTGCCAGCAGCGTCGCCGGGACTAGCGCCTCCTACGAGCAGTACGTC. Residues: CASSVAGTSASYEQYV.

This clonotype was recorded once. The V call is TRBV7-9, the J call TRBJ2-1, with TRBD2 matching 9 bases. Germline CDR1 reads SEHNR; CDR2 reads FQNEAQ (reference sequence). Trimming took 2 bases from V and 3 from J; bases not matched to a gene: 2. The CDR3 spans 15 residues. This chain's CDR3 is CASSLIAGDYNEQFF. The CDR3 DNA is TGTGCCAGCAGCTTAATAGCGGGGGACTACAATGAGCAGTTCTTC.

This clonotype was observed at least ten times. The J gene is TRBJ1-2, the V gene TRBV24-1; a possible D gene is TRBD1 (5 bases). Germline V CDR1 and CDR2: KGHDR, SFDVKD. Between the trimmed V and J ends, which lost 4 bases and 3 bases, there was a span of 11 bases. This CDR3 spans 14 amino acids. The CDR3 region has the DNA TGTGCCACCAGTGAGCAGGACAAGGACTATGGCTACACCTTC. Protein: CATSEQDKDYGYTF.

The chain links TRBV5-4 to TRBJ1-1, with 7 positions matching TRBD1. There are 15 residues in the CDR3. Trimming took 5 bases from V and 1 from J; bases not matched to a gene: 8. Germline loops: CDR1 SGHNT, CDR2 YYREEE (reference sequence). CDR3 sequence reads: CASSSRTGRNTEAFF. The CDR3 DNA follows: TGTGCCAGCAGTTCCCGGACAGGCAGGAACACTGAAGCTTTCTTT.

This clonotype was seen at least ten times. The V call is TRBV7-2, the J call TRBJ2-3; 10 bases map to TRBD2. Germline lookup yields CDR1 SGHTA and CDR2 FQGNSA. V was pared by 5 bases and J by 1 base, with 3 bases of the junction left unmatched. The CDR3 has 15 amino acids. CDR3 protein: CASSRLAGRTDTQYF. In nucleotides, the CDR3 is TGTGCCAGCAGCCGACTAGCGGGCCGCACAGATACGCAGTATTTT.

The rearrangement uses TRBV13 and TRBJ1-3; 8 bases are a match to TRBD1. CDR1 is PRHDT and CDR2 is FYEKMQ in the germline V gene (reference sequence). The junction had 5 bases not matched to a gene; V was cut back by 4 bases and J by 3 bases. CDR3 length equals 15 residues. In nucleotides, the CDR3 is TGTGCCAGCAGCTCAGCGACAGGGGTTGGAAACACCATATATTTT. As protein: CASSSATGVGNTIYF.

This clonotype was seen more than once but under ten times. The chain is built from TRBV7-6 and TRBJ2-1; 11 bases agree with TRBD2. The ends lost 6 bases at V and 14 bases at J; junction bases unmatched: 12. Germline CDR1 is SGHVS and CDR2 is FNYEAQ. The CDR3 spans 14 residues. The CDR3 spells CASRTGTSGSKKFF. The CDR3 DNA reads TGTGCCAGCAGGACCGGGACTAGCGGAAGCAAAAAGTTCTTC.

The V and J genes are TRBV19 and TRBJ2-2; TRBD2 aligns across 13 bases. CDR1 and CDR2 from the germline V gene are LNHDA and SQIVND (reference sequence). The CDR3 consists of 19 residues. Trimming removed 5 bases from V and 1 base from J; junction bases left unmatched: 10. The CDR3 DNA reads TGTGCCAGTAGTCCTAAGGGACTAGCGGGAATCGTGAACACCGGGGAGCTGTTTTTT. Translated, it gives CASSPKGLAGIVNTGELFF.

The table lists this clonotype with a few counts. The chain joins TRBV11-2 to TRBJ1-2, with D tentatively TRBD1 (6 bases). The germline CDR1 and CDR2 sequences are SGHAT and FQNNGV. The V and J ends lost 4 bases and 4 bases respectively, with 16 bases between them. The CDR3 sequence is 15 residues long. CDR3 sequence: CASSSRGLPGYGYTF. In DNA, the CDR3 is TGTGCCAGCAGCTCCCGGGGGCTCCCGGGCTATGGCTACACCTTC.

The V call is TRBV6-2 or TRBV6-3, the J call TRBJ2-1, with 9 bases lining up with TRBD2. Germline CDR1 MNHEY, CDR2 SVGEGT. This CDR3 contains 16 residues. With 6 bases clipped from V and 7 bases from J, the junction kept 13 bases outside the gene matches. This CDR3 reads CASRPPLVAGVNEQFF. CDR3 nucleotide sequence: TGTGCCAGCAGACCCCCCTTGGTAGCGGGAGTAAATGAGCAGTTCTTC.

V usage is TRBV7-2 and J usage is TRBJ2-7; TRBD2 matches 8 bases. The V segment lost 4 bases and the J segment 7 bases; nucleotides outside the gene matches: 6. Germline loops: CDR1 SGHTA, CDR2 FQGNSA. This CDR3 has 13 amino acids. CDR3 residues: CASSSIPGGEQYV. CDR3 sequence (DNA): TGTGCCAGCAGCTCCATTCCGGGGGGGGAGCAGTACGTC.

This clonotype has at least ten counts. J is TRBJ2-1 and V is TRBV24-1; 7 positions match TRBD1. The CDR3 consists of 16 residues. V trimming: 4 bases; J trimming: 7 bases; junction bases outside the gene matches: 12. Germline assignment: CDR1 KGHDR and CDR2 SFDVKD. The CDR3 region is CATSDYENRGSNEQFF. The CDR3 DNA is TGTGCCACCAGTGACTACGAGAACAGGGGTTCGAATGAGCAGTTCTTC.

In this sample, this clonotype turned up a few times. This chain joins TRBV20-1 and TRBJ2-3; 7 positions match TRBD2. After removal of 4 bases from V and 2 bases from J, the junction contained 9 bases not matched to a gene. Germline CDR1 and CDR2: DFQATT and SNEGSKA (reference sequence). This CDR3 has 15 residues. DNA for the CDR3: TGCAGTGCTATCGTCGGCGGGAGAAACACAGATACGCAGTATTTT. Translated, it gives CSAIVGGRNTDTQYF.

This clonotype was counted between two and nine times. CDR3 sequence reads: CASRSRGRGTGELFF. Written as DNA, the CDR3 is TGTGCCAGCAGATCCAGGGGGCGGGGTACCGGGGAGCTGTTTTTT. The chain uses TRBV28 and TRBJ2-2, with TRBD1 matching over 8 bases. Germline CDR1 MDHEN, CDR2 SYDVKM. This CDR3 region has 15 residues. V lost 6 bases to trimming and J lost 5 bases; unmatched junction nucleotides: 8.